This TCR beta chain was documented in a study of blood T cell repertoires in COVID-19. Study-level background: Collection of acute and convalescent COVID-19 samples took place in the United States, Italy and Spain. In each case, the material was cDNA or gDNA derived from T cells, B-cell-depleted T cells, or PBMCs.

Germline CDR1 SGDLS, CDR2 YYNGEE. The CDR3 runs to 12 residues. V was trimmed by 7 bases and J by 0 bases, leaving 8 bases between them. The repertoire was sequenced with immunoSEQ multiplex PCR; TCRdb's copy has only in-frame clones and lacks some. Of approximately 290,000 clones in the sample, around nine tenths were seen once. The V call is TRBV9, the J call TRBJ2-7; D remains ambiguous. The sample comprised peripheral blood. The TCR comes from a man aged 30-40 years with acute or convalescent COVID-19. Here the CDR3 DNA reads TGTGCCAGCCCCCTAAGCTCCTACGAGCAGTACTTC. This sequence encodes CASPLSSYEQYF.